Shown below are 2 T cell receptor beta chains from a single sample sequenced in a study of blood T cells in healthy people across ages. Through a sample-barcoded 5' primer and a J-beta primer mix, a second PCR was run for roughly 6 to 11 cycles. TCRdb independently ran MiXCR on the 5' RACE reads; one entry per CDR3 protein. The table includes hundreds of thousands of distinct CDR3 sequences, 20% to 25% detected once. These same records also appear under a second study, on T cells of mothers and their children.

The source material was blood. The source is a boy between 5 and 17 years old in good health.

This chain uses TRBV15 with TRBJ2-5; TRBD1 matches at 7 bases. The DNA end is a closer match to TRBJ2-1, so the J assignment may be wrong. There are 16 residues in the CDR3. Per the germline V gene, CDR1 is LNHNV and CDR2 is YYDKDF (reference sequence). In DNA, the CDR3 is TGTGCCACCAGATCCGATAGGACAGGATACCTCAATGAGCAGTTCTTC. Encoded protein: CATRSDRTGYLNEQFF.

This clonotype appeared a few times. V gene TRBV7-2 combines with J gene TRBJ2-5, with 11 bases aligning to TRBD2. J gave up 1 base and V 5 bases, and 9 bases lay outside the gene matches. This CDR3 contains 17 residues. The germline CDR1 and CDR2 sequences are SGHTA and FQGNSA. CDR3 sequence: CASSLASGGPLQETQYF. In DNA form, the CDR3 reads TGTGCCAGCAGCCTTGCTAGCGGGGGGCCGCTCCAAGAGACCCAGTACTTC.